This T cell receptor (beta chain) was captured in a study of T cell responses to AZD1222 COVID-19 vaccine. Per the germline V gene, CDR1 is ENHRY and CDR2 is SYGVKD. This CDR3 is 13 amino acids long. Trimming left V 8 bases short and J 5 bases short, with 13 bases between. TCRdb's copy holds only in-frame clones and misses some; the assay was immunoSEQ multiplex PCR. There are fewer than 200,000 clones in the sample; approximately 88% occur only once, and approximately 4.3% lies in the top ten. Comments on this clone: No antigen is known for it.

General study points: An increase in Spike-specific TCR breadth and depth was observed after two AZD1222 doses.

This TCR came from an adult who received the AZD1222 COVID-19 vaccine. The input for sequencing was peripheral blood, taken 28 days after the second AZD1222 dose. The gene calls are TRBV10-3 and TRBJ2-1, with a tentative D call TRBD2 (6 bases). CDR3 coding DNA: TGTGCCATCCGATGGGACTGGCACAATGAGCAGTTCTTC. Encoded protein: CAIRWDWHNEQFF.